A single sample gave rise to the 26 T cell receptor beta chains below, sequenced in a study of neurological immune-mediated disorders. TCRdb re-derived calls from the 5' RACE reads in MiXCR, one entry per CDR3 protein. The sample includes 20,000 to 25,000 distinct CDR3 sequences, approximately 6.6% of them seen just once. What was sequenced was CD8+ T cells from blood. Source of these receptors: a man between 18 and 29 years old in good health.

This clonotype was observed at least ten times. The rearrangement joins TRBV5-1 to TRBJ1-1, with D possibly TRBD1 on 5 matching bases. Germline CDR1 reads SGHRS; CDR2 reads YFSETQ. V lost 3 bases to trimming and J lost 7 bases, with 13 bases between them. The CDR3 covers 13 residues. Written as DNA, the CDR3 is TGCGCCAGCAGCTCGGGACTTGATGATGAAGCTTTCTTT. Protein product: CASSSGLDDEAFF.

There are many counts of this clonotype. This clone may be a read error of a much larger clone one base away. The chain carries TRBV5-6 and TRBJ1-5; no definite D call. V lost 6 bases, J lost 3 bases, and 13 bases lay in between. The CDR3 has 14 amino acids. CDR1 is SGHDT, CDR2 YYEEEE, per germline. Here the CDR3 reads CASNFMGPNQPQHF. CDR3 bases: TGTGCCAGCAACTTTATGGGTCCCAATCAGCCCCAGCATTTT.

This clonotype was observed many times. The chain is built from TRBV7-2 and TRBJ2-1, with D unclear. The germline V and J ends were trimmed by 5 bases and 2 bases, with 19 bases remaining between them. This CDR3 region has 17 residues. The germline CDR1 and CDR2 sequences are SGHTA and FQGNSA. The CDR3 is CASSQPRAPSPYNEQFF. For the CDR3, the DNA is TGTGCCAGCAGCCAACCTCGCGCACCTTCCCCCTACAATGAGCAGTTCTTC. The full variable domain, completed using reference TRBV7-2 and TRBJ2-1, is GAGVSQSPSNKVTEKGKDVELRCDPISGHTALYWYRQSLGQGLEFLIYFQGNSAPDKSGLPSDRFSAERTGGSVSTLTIQRTQQEDSAVYLCASSQPRAPSPYNEQFFGPGTRLTVL.

Notes on this clonotype: The junction and the germline gene differ at one end; a read error may be behind it. The CDR3, as DNA: TGTGCCAGCAGCATAGTCAGTGGGAATGGATACACCTTC. Its translation is CASSIVSGNGYTF. The chain recombines TRBV9 with TRBJ1-2; D is undetermined. Germline V gives CDR1 SGDLS, CDR2 YYNGEE. This CDR3 has 13 amino acids.

This clonotype was counted ten times or more. CDR3 nucleotides: TGTGCCAGCAGCGTAGTGGCAGGGTATACCGGGGAGCTGTTTTTT. It encodes CASSVVAGYTGELFF. This chain uses TRBV9 with TRBJ2-2; perhaps TRBD1 as D (5 bases). V was trimmed by 0 bases and J by 5 bases, leaving 11 bases between them. The CDR3 extends over 15 amino acids. Germline V gene lookup returns CDR1 SGDLS and CDR2 YYNGEE.

This clonotype was found many times. The V call is TRBV7-9, the J call TRBJ2-7; tentative D call: TRBD1 (6 bases). CDR3 length: 14 residues. Germline V CDR1 and CDR2: SEHNR, FQNEAQ (reference sequence). Trimming took off 5 bases at V and 6 bases at J, with 17 bases between the two ends. CDR3 in DNA: TGTGCCAGCAGCATCAGGGGAAGATTAGGCGAGCAGTACTTC. Translated: CASSIRGRLGEQYF.

This clonotype was seen many times. The CDR3 reads CASSFHRIPAWEKLFF. The CDR3, as DNA: TGTGCCAGCAGCTTCCACAGGATCCCGGCCTGGGAAAAACTGTTTTTT. This rearrangement joins TRBV7-8 to TRBJ1-4; weak D call: TRBD1 (5 bases). The V end lost 3 bases, the J end lost 8 bases, and 19 bases lay between the germline ends. This CDR3 contains 16 residues. Germline assignment: CDR1 SGHVS and CDR2 FQNEAQ.

There are many counts of this clonotype. This chain uses TRBV20-1 with TRBJ1-2, with 7 bases fitting TRBD1. The CDR3 totals 14 residues. V lost 0 bases to trimming and J lost 0 bases; unmatched junction nucleotides: 1. Germline V gene lookup returns CDR1 DFQATT and CDR2 SNEGSKA (reference sequence). The CDR3, as DNA: TGCAGTGCTAGAGAGACAGGGCCTAACTATGGCTACACCTTC. It specifies CSARETGPNYGYTF.

This clonotype was observed many times. The gene calls are TRBV27 and TRBJ2-7; TRBD2 might be the D (6 bases). With 4 bases removed from V and 5 bases from J, the gap between germline ends came to 12 bases. The germline V gene encodes CDR1 MNHEY and CDR2 SMNVEV (reference sequence). The CDR3 covers 13 residues. The CDR3 region is CASSSGVGNEQYF. Written as DNA, the CDR3 is TGTGCCAGCAGTTCGGGGGTAGGGAACGAGCAGTACTTC.

V and J are TRBV7-9 and TRBJ1-1, with D unclear. Per the germline V gene, CDR1 is SEHNR and CDR2 is FQNEAQ (reference sequence). V was pared by 1 base and J by 7 bases, with 10 bases between. The length of the CDR3 is 13 residues. The chain's CDR3 is CASSLGGILEAFF. The CDR3 coding sequence is TGTGCCAGCAGCTTAGGTGGGATTCTTGAAGCTTTCTTT.

For this clonotype: This sequence may be a read error, since a much larger clone differs from it by one base. This chain uses TRBV4-1 with TRBJ2-1; 11 nucleotides align to TRBD2. The germline gives CDR1 MGHRA, CDR2 YSYEKL. This CDR3 is built from 16 residues. CDR3 protein: CTSSQVTSGVYNEQFF. In DNA, the CDR3 is TGCACCAGCAGCCAAGTGACTAGCGGGGTATACAATGAGCAGTTCTTC.

This clonotype was seen repeatedly, ten times or more. This chain joins TRBV2 and TRBJ2-1; D uncertain. The CDR3 contains 14 residues. The germline gives CDR1 SNHLY, CDR2 FYNNEI. V was trimmed by 6 bases and J by 0 bases, leaving 9 bases between them. For the CDR3, the DNA is TGTGCCAGCAGGGACGGTAGCTCCTACAATGAGCAGTTCTTC. It encodes CASRDGSSYNEQFF.

This clonotype showed up many times. The gene calls are TRBV29-1 and TRBJ2-3, with D maybe TRBD2 (5 bases). Trimming took 6 bases from V and 0 from J, leaving 19 bases between them. Per germline, CDR1 SQVTM and CDR2 ANQGSEA. The CDR3 loop spans 16 amino acids. DNA of the CDR3: TGCAGCGTGCCTAGGGTCAATCAGCGGAGCACAGATACGCAGTATTTT. Translation gives CSVPRVNQRSTDTQYF.

This clonotype appeared many times. The chain employs TRBV9 and TRBJ1-2; possibly TRBD1 for D (6 bases). CDR1 and CDR2 from the germline V gene are SGDLS and YYNGEE. The V gene lost 4 bases and the J gene lost 4 bases, with 17 bases spanning the gap. The CDR3 is 15 amino acids. The CDR3 coding sequence is TGTGCCAGCAGCCCTCTCGGGGGGCAGATCTATGGCTACACCTTC. Protein: CASSPLGGQIYGYTF.

This clonotype was counted ten times or more. The chain has TRBV4-2 and TRBJ2-7; the match to TRBD1 covers 7 bases. The J segment lost 3 bases and the V segment lost 4 bases, leaving 6 bases of the junction unmatched. The CDR3 has 14 amino acids. Looked up from germline, CDR1 is LGHNA and CDR2 is YNFKEQ. The CDR3 DNA reads TGTGCCAGCAGCCCAACGACAGGGAGCTACGAGCAGTACTTC. Encoded protein: CASSPTTGSYEQYF.

This clonotype was seen at least ten times. The rearrangement joins TRBV7-6 to TRBJ2-2, with 8 bases fitting TRBD2. Trimming cost V 5 bases and J 3 bases; bases outside gene matches: 14. CDR3 length: 18 amino acids. From germline, CDR1 is SGHVS and CDR2 FNYEAQ. CDR3 loop: CASSLGLAEESYTGELFF. The CDR3 nucleotides are TGTGCCAGCAGCCTAGGACTAGCAGAGGAATCATACACCGGGGAGCTGTTTTTT.

This clonotype has more than one count but fewer than ten. The chain joins TRBV14 to TRBJ1-1; perhaps TRBD1 as D (6 bases). Trimming left V 0 bases short and J 3 bases short, with 11 bases between. CDR3 length: 15 residues. Germline lookup yields CDR1 SGHDN and CDR2 FVKESK. The CDR3 is CASSQDPGDYTEAFF. DNA for the CDR3: TGTGCCAGCAGCCAAGATCCAGGGGACTACACTGAAGCTTTCTTT. Drawing the rest from reference TRBV14 and TRBJ1-1, the complete variable domain is EAGVTQFPSHSVIEKGQTVTLRCDPISGHDNLYWYRRVMGKEIKFLLHFVKESKQDESGMPNNRFLAERTGGTYSTLKVQPAELEDSGVYFCASSQDPGDYTEAFFGQGTRLTVV.

The sample holds many counts of this clonotype. V usage is TRBV9 and J usage is TRBJ1-1; D gene ambiguous. The V gene's germline CDR1 is SGDLS and CDR2 YYNGEE. CDR3 length equals 16 residues. The V gene lost 0 bases and the J gene lost 1 base, with 13 bases spanning the gap. In nucleotides, the CDR3 is TGTGCCAGCAGCGTAGGCATTTTCGGGAAGAACACTGAAGCTTTCTTT. It encodes CASSVGIFGKNTEAFF.

V gene TRBV7-2 combines with J gene TRBJ1-1; 7 nucleotides line up with TRBD1. CDR1 and CDR2 (germline): SGHTA, FQGNSA. The CDR3 length is 12 residues. V shed 4 bases and J 8 bases; nucleotides not matched to a gene: 4. The CDR3 spells CASSSTGLEAFF. The CDR3 bases are TGTGCCAGCAGCTCGACAGGGCTCGAAGCTTTCTTT.

This clonotype showed up many times. This rearrangement joins TRBV11-1 to TRBJ2-7; 7 bases are a match to TRBD2. The germline V gene encodes CDR1 SGHAT and CDR2 FQDESV (reference sequence). V dropped 1 base and J dropped 0; count of bases not matched to a gene: 6. The CDR3 is 16 amino acids. The CDR3: CASSLGDRDYSYEQYF. As DNA, the CDR3 is TGTGCCAGCAGCTTAGGGGACCGGGACTACTCCTACGAGCAGTACTTC.

This clonotype was detected ten times or more. This chain's CDR3 is CASSARPGQSYEQYF. CDR3 nucleotides: TGTGCCAGCAGCGCGAGGCCGGGACAGAGCTACGAGCAGTACTTC. V usage is TRBV9 and J usage is TRBJ2-7; 7 positions agree with TRBD1. J lost 3 bases, V lost 3 bases, and 9 bases had no gene match. The CDR3 contains 15 residues. Germline CDR1 reads SGDLS; CDR2 reads YYNGEE.

This clonotype has a count of ten or more. The J gene is TRBJ2-2, the V gene TRBV29-1; 7 bases are shared with TRBD2. The CDR3 has 13 amino acids. Germline V gene sequence: CDR1 SQVTM, CDR2 ANQGSEA. Losses at the gene ends were 7 bases for V and 2 bases for J; bases not matched to a gene: 4. The CDR3 coding sequence is TGCAGCGCCCCGGGACTAAACACCGGGGAGCTGTTTTTT. Translation: CSAPGLNTGELFF.

This clonotype was picked up many times. V gene TRBV5-5 combines with J gene TRBJ1-4, with D uncertain. CDR3 length equals 15 residues. V was cut by 2 bases and J by 6 bases, with 14 bases left in between. Germline values: CDR1 SGHKS, CDR2 YYEKEE (reference sequence). CDR3 sequence: CASSLYSRGDEKLFF. In DNA, the CDR3 is TGTGCCAGCAGCTTATACAGTCGGGGAGATGAAAAACTGTTTTTT.

This clonotype was counted at least ten times. This chain connects TRBV7-9 to TRBJ2-6; TRBD1 matches at 8 bases. CDR1 is SEHNR and CDR2 is FQNEAQ in the germline V gene (reference sequence). V trimming: 0 bases; J trimming: 13 bases; junction bases outside the gene matches: 8. This CDR3 comprises 15 residues. The CDR3 coding sequence is TGTGCCAGCAGCTTAGCCCAGGGGGCGCGAAGGGTCCTGACTTTC. Encoded protein: CASSLAQGARRVLTF.

The rearrangement links TRBV23-1 to TRBJ2-2; a weak D match, TRBD1 (6 bases). TRBV23-1 is identified as an open reading frame with a role that is uncertain. The CDR3 totals 10 residues. The CDR3, as DNA: TGCGACCACAGGGAAGGGGAGCTGTTTTTT. As protein: CDHREGELFF.

The table lists this clonotype with a few counts. V and J are TRBV18 and TRBJ2-1; TRBD2 matches 8 bases. The CDR3 runs 14 residues. Germline V gene lookup returns CDR1 KGHSH and CDR2 LQKENI. The ends lost 1 base at V and 6 bases at J; junction bases unmatched: 2. CDR3 DNA: TGTGCCAGCTCACCACTAGCGGGGCGCAATGAGCAGTTCTTC. Encoded protein: CASSPLAGRNEQFF.